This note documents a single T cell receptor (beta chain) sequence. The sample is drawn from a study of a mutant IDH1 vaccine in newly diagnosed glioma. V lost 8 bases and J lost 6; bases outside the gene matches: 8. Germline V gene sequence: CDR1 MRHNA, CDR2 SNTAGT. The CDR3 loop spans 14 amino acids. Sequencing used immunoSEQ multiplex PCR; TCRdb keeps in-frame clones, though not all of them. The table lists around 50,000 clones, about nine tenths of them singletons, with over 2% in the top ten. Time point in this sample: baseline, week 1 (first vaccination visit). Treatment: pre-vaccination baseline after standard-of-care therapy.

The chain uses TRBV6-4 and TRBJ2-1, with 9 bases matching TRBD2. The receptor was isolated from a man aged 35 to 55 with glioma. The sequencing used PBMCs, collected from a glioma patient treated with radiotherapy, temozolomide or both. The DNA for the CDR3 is TGTGCCAGCCGGTTAGCGGGAGAGGGCAATGAGCAGTTCTTC. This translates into CASRLAGEGNEQFF.